These T cell receptor beta chains were read from a single sample in a study of blood T cell repertoires in COVID-19. The data were produced by immunoSEQ multiplex PCR, yet TCRdb's version contains in-frame clones alone and is incomplete. The table lists 60,000 to 75,000 clones, approximately 79% of them singletons, with just under 10% in the top ten. The sample comprised peripheral blood. These receptors all come from a woman between 45 and 65 years old with acute or convalescent COVID-19. Each CDR3 is given with its conserved first and last residue. A D gene is named only where the DNA matches it firmly. Clone size is shown for a subset of rows, as once, few, many or a class of expanded clone.

CDR3 protein: CASSQEGGSEAFF
CDR3 DNA: TGTGCCAGCAGCCAGGAAGGAGGCAGTGAAGCTTTCTTT
V gene: TRBV5-4
D gene: -
clone size: many
J gene: TRBJ1-1

CDR3 protein: CASSPSRTGVGNTIYF
CDR3 DNA: TGTGCCAGCTCACCCTCGAGGACAGGGGTGGGAAACACCATATATTTT
V gene: TRBV18
D gene: TRBD1
clone size: -
J gene: TRBJ1-3

CDR3 protein: CASSPPDTEAFF
CDR3 DNA: TGTGCCAGCTCACCACCCGACACTGAAGCTTTCTTT
V gene: TRBV18
D gene: -
clone size: few
J gene: TRBJ1-1

CDR3 protein: CASSDGYAGGAGANVLTF
CDR3 DNA: TGTGCCAGCAGTGACGGTTACGCAGGGGGCGCGGGGGCCAACGTCCTGACTTTC
V gene: TRBV6-1
D gene: TRBD1
clone size: -
J gene: TRBJ2-6

CDR3 protein: CASSERSGIYNSPLHF
CDR3 DNA: TGTGCCAGCAGCGAACGCTCAGGGATCTATAATTCACCCCTCCACTTT
V gene: TRBV14
D gene: -
clone size: -
J gene: TRBJ1-6

CDR3 protein: CASSETGGGYGYTF
CDR3 DNA: TGTGCCAGTAGCGAGACAGGGGGCGGGTATGGCTACACCTTC
V gene: TRBV19
D gene: TRBD1
clone size: few
J gene: TRBJ1-2

CDR3 protein: CASSQGAGGELFF
CDR3 DNA: TGTGCCAGCAGCCAGGGGGCTGGCGGGGAGCTGTTTTTT
V gene: TRBV11-2
D gene: TRBD1
clone size: -
J gene: TRBJ2-2

CDR3 protein: CASSFSRGTSGTNGELFF
CDR3 DNA: TGTGCCAGCAGCTTCAGCAGAGGGACTAGCGGGACGAACGGGGAGCTGTTTTTT
V gene: TRBV7-3
D gene: TRBD2
clone size: -
J gene: TRBJ2-2

CDR3 protein: CASSLSRGVTEAFF
CDR3 DNA: TGTGCCAGCAGCTTATCCAGGGGAGTCACTGAAGCTTTCTTT
V gene: TRBV11-1
D gene: -
clone size: -
J gene: TRBJ1-1

CDR3 protein: CASSRTSKGTANSPLHF
CDR3 DNA: TGTGCCAGCAGCCGAACCTCGAAGGGGACAGCCAATTCACCCCTCCACTTT
V gene: TRBV6-6
D gene: TRBD1
clone size: -
J gene: TRBJ1-6

CDR3 protein: CATSDFPGTGSYEQYF
CDR3 DNA: TGTGCCACCAGTGATTTCCCCGGGACAGGGTCCTACGAGCAGTACTTC
V gene: TRBV24-1
D gene: TRBD1
clone size: once
J gene: TRBJ2-7

CDR3 protein: CASLVHYEQYF
CDR3 DNA: TGTGCCAGCCTAGTTCACTACGAGCAGTACTTC
V gene: TRBV2
D gene: -
clone size: -
J gene: TRBJ2-7

CDR3 protein: CASSLDRTSGNEQFF
CDR3 DNA: TGTGCCAGCAGCTTAGATCGGACTAGCGGTAATGAGCAGTTCTTC
V gene: TRBV11-3
D gene: TRBD2
clone size: -
J gene: TRBJ2-1

CDR3 protein: CASSVGVGQGEKLFF
CDR3 DNA: TGTGCCAGCAGCGTAGGTGTGGGGCAGGGTGAAAAACTGTTTTTT
V gene: TRBV9
D gene: -
clone size: -
J gene: TRBJ1-4

CDR3 protein: CASSEARGYDEQFF
CDR3 DNA: TGTGCCAGCAGTGAAGCAAGGGGGTACGATGAGCAGTTCTTC
V gene: TRBV2
D gene: -
clone size: few
J gene: TRBJ2-1

CDR3 protein: CATSRAHAGGYNEQFF
CDR3 DNA: TGTGCCACCAGCAGAGCTCATGCGGGGGGTTACAATGAGCAGTTCTTC
V gene: TRBV15
D gene: TRBD2
clone size: -
J gene: TRBJ2-1

CDR3 protein: CSVQNNRVMNTEAFF
CDR3 DNA: TGCAGCGTCCAAAACAACAGGGTAATGAACACTGAAGCTTTCTTT
V gene: TRBV29-1
D gene: -
clone size: -
J gene: TRBJ1-1

CDR3 protein: CASSLGTSTEQYF
CDR3 DNA: TGTGCCAGCAGCTTAGGGACTAGCACCGAGCAGTACTTC
V gene: TRBV11-1
D gene: TRBD2
clone size: -
J gene: TRBJ2-7

CDR3 protein: CASSSQANEQYF
CDR3 DNA: TGTGCCAGCAGCTCCCAGGCGAACGAGCAGTACTTC
V gene: TRBV3-1/TRBV3-2
D gene: -
clone size: few
J gene: TRBJ2-7

CDR3 protein: CASSLAFSGDTGTGELFF
CDR3 DNA: TGTGCCAGCAGCTTGGCCTTCAGCGGGGACACCGGTACCGGGGAGCTGTTTTTT
V gene: TRBV5-5
D gene: -
clone size: -
J gene: TRBJ2-2

CDR3 protein: CASSFQEIQETQYF
CDR3 DNA: TGCGCCAGCAGCTTCCAAGAGATCCAAGAGACCCAGTACTTC
V gene: TRBV5-1
D gene: -
clone size: -
J gene: TRBJ2-5

CDR3 protein: CASSHGADSPLHF
CDR3 DNA: TGTGCCAGCAGCCATGGGGCGGATTCACCCCTCCACTTT
V gene: TRBV3-1/TRBV3-2
D gene: -
clone size: -
J gene: TRBJ1-6

CDR3 protein: CASIRRTDDYGYTF
CDR3 DNA: TGTGCCAGCATACGACGGACAGACGACTATGGCTACACCTTC
V gene: TRBV19
D gene: -
clone size: -
J gene: TRBJ1-2

CDR3 protein: CASSLDGENTIYF
CDR3 DNA: TGTGCCAGCAGCTTAGACGGGGAAAACACCATATATTTT
V gene: TRBV7-9
D gene: -
clone size: -
J gene: TRBJ1-3

CDR3 protein: CASSLTSGGSYEQYF
CDR3 DNA: TGTGCCAGCAGTTTGACTAGCGGGGGTTCCTACGAGCAGTACTTC
V gene: TRBV28
D gene: TRBD2
clone size: -
J gene: TRBJ2-7

CDR3 protein: CASSLVVVNGGDVNGYTF
CDR3 DNA: TGTGCCAGCAGCTTAGTGGTGGTGAACGGAGGGGACGTCAATGGCTACACCTTC
V gene: TRBV7-9
D gene: -
clone size: -
J gene: TRBJ1-2

CDR3 protein: CASSPQGARTEAFF
CDR3 DNA: TGTGCCAGCAGCCCACAGGGGGCGCGTACTGAAGCTTTCTTT
V gene: TRBV7-9
D gene: TRBD1
clone size: -
J gene: TRBJ1-1

CDR3 protein: CASSLAGQISYNEQFF
CDR3 DNA: TGTGCCAGCAGCTTAGCGGGACAGATTTCCTACAATGAGCAGTTCTTC
V gene: TRBV7-2
D gene: TRBD1
clone size: -
J gene: TRBJ2-1

CDR3 protein: CASSLLDTEQFF
CDR3 DNA: TGTGCCAGCAGCCTCTTAGATACTGAGCAGTTCTTC
V gene: TRBV2
D gene: -
clone size: -
J gene: TRBJ2-1

CDR3 protein: CASSLRSDNEQFF
CDR3 DNA: TGTGCCAGCAGTTTGCGATCGGACAATGAGCAGTTCTTC
V gene: TRBV12-3/TRBV12-4
D gene: -
clone size: once
J gene: TRBJ2-1

CDR3 protein: CATSDSDRAGYTF
CDR3 DNA: TGTGCCACCAGTGATTCGGACAGGGCTGGCTACACCTTC
V gene: TRBV24-1
D gene: TRBD1
clone size: -
J gene: TRBJ1-2

CDR3 protein: CASSLGAPPGNEQFF
CDR3 DNA: TGTGCCAGCAGCTTAGGGGCGCCTCCTGGCAATGAGCAGTTCTTC
V gene: TRBV11-3
D gene: -
clone size: once
J gene: TRBJ2-1

CDR3 protein: CASSARGPDDEQFF
CDR3 DNA: TGTGCCAGCAGTGCCAGGGGGCCAGATGATGAGCAGTTCTTC
V gene: TRBV2
D gene: TRBD1
clone size: -
J gene: TRBJ2-1

CDR3 protein: CSVEGTRGANEQFF
CDR3 DNA: TGCAGCGTTGAAGGGACGCGGGGGGCCAATGAGCAGTTCTTC
V gene: TRBV29-1
D gene: TRBD2
clone size: -
J gene: TRBJ2-1

CDR3 protein: CATSRDLGGSGYGYTF
CDR3 DNA: TGTGCCACCAGCAGAGATCTCGGGGGATCGGGCTATGGCTACACCTTC
V gene: TRBV15
D gene: -
clone size: -
J gene: TRBJ1-2

CDR3 protein: CASSLSGGPETQYF
CDR3 DNA: TGTGCCAGCAGCTTGTCGGGGGGGCCAGAGACCCAGTACTTC
V gene: TRBV5-4
D gene: TRBD2
clone size: -
J gene: TRBJ2-5

CDR3 protein: CASTPTGGAYNEQFF
CDR3 DNA: TGTGCCAGCACCCCCACAGGGGGCGCCTACAATGAGCAGTTCTTC
V gene: TRBV9
D gene: TRBD1
clone size: -
J gene: TRBJ2-1

CDR3 protein: CASSYSAGNTEAFF
CDR3 DNA: TGTGCCAGCAGTTACTCAGCCGGGAACACTGAAGCTTTCTTT
V gene: TRBV6-6
D gene: -
clone size: -
J gene: TRBJ1-1

CDR3 protein: CASSPDRVWLYF
CDR3 DNA: TGTGCCAGCAGCCCCGACAGGGTTTGGCTGTACTTC
V gene: TRBV7-2
D gene: TRBD1
clone size: few
J gene: TRBJ2-7

CDR3 protein: CASSARAWGEVGYEQYF
CDR3 DNA: TGTGCCAGCAGCGCACGGGCATGGGGCGAGGTAGGCTACGAGCAGTACTTC
V gene: TRBV7-8
D gene: -
clone size: -
J gene: TRBJ2-7

CDR3 protein: CASSPGQNQPQHF
CDR3 DNA: TGCGCCAGCAGCCCGGGACAGAATCAGCCCCAGCATTTT
V gene: TRBV5-1
D gene: TRBD1
clone size: -
J gene: TRBJ1-5

CDR3 protein: CASSQDLFGLAGAREQYF
CDR3 DNA: TGCGCCAGCAGCCAAGATCTCTTCGGACTAGCGGGGGCCCGCGAGCAGTACTTC
V gene: TRBV4-1
D gene: TRBD2
clone size: few
J gene: TRBJ2-7

CDR3 protein: CASSFRDRVSNEQFF
CDR3 DNA: TGTGCCAGCAGTTTCCGGGACAGGGTCTCCAATGAGCAGTTCTTC
V gene: TRBV28
D gene: TRBD1
clone size: -
J gene: TRBJ2-1

CDR3 protein: CASSPPPGGLLTDTQYF
CDR3 DNA: TGTGCCAGCTCACCACCGCCAGGAGGCCTTCTAACAGATACGCAGTATTTT
V gene: TRBV18
D gene: -
clone size: -
J gene: TRBJ2-3

CDR3 protein: CASSRTGELFF
CDR3 DNA: TGTGCCAGCAGCCGGACCGGGGAGCTGTTTTTT
V gene: TRBV7-2
D gene: -
clone size: -
J gene: TRBJ2-2

CDR3 protein: CASSSLAGVGTDTQYF
CDR3 DNA: TGTGCCAGCAGTTCTTTAGCGGGAGTCGGCACAGATACGCAGTATTTT
V gene: TRBV6-5
D gene: TRBD2
clone size: -
J gene: TRBJ2-3

CDR3 protein: CASSPSLTYEQYF
CDR3 DNA: TGTGCCAGCTCACCATCTCTAACTTACGAGCAGTACTTC
V gene: TRBV18
D gene: -
clone size: -
J gene: TRBJ2-7

CDR3 protein: CASTPRGDSNYNEQFF
CDR3 DNA: TGTGCCAGTACCCCTAGAGGGGACAGCAACTACAATGAGCAGTTCTTC
V gene: TRBV19
D gene: TRBD1
clone size: few
J gene: TRBJ2-1

CDR3 protein: CASNTGGRQPQHF
CDR3 DNA: TGTGCCAGCAATACAGGGGGGAGGCAGCCCCAGCATTTT
V gene: TRBV6-6
D gene: TRBD1
clone size: once
J gene: TRBJ1-5

CDR3 protein: CASSPLIGTGGGYGYTF
CDR3 DNA: TGTGCCAGCAGCCCCCTGATCGGGACAGGGGGTGGCTATGGCTACACCTTC
V gene: TRBV14
D gene: TRBD1
clone size: -
J gene: TRBJ1-2

CDR3 protein: CASSVHRDSSYEQYF
CDR3 DNA: TGTGCCAGCAGCGTACACCGGGACAGTTCCTACGAGCAGTACTTC
V gene: TRBV9
D gene: TRBD1
clone size: -
J gene: TRBJ2-7

CDR3 protein: CASSDDRWQGSTGYTF
CDR3 DNA: TGTGCCAGCAGTGATGATCGATGGCAGGGGTCCACTGGCTACACCTTC
V gene: TRBV25-1
D gene: -
clone size: -
J gene: TRBJ1-2

CDR3 protein: CASSIGMGFTDTQYF
CDR3 DNA: TGTGCCAGTAGTATAGGCATGGGCTTCACAGATACGCAGTATTTT
V gene: TRBV19
D gene: -
clone size: once
J gene: TRBJ2-3

CDR3 protein: CASSYSIDRGENEQYF
CDR3 DNA: TGTGCCAGCAGTTACTCGATAGACAGGGGGGAGAACGAGCAGTACTTC
V gene: TRBV6-2/TRBV6-3
D gene: TRBD1
clone size: few
J gene: TRBJ2-7